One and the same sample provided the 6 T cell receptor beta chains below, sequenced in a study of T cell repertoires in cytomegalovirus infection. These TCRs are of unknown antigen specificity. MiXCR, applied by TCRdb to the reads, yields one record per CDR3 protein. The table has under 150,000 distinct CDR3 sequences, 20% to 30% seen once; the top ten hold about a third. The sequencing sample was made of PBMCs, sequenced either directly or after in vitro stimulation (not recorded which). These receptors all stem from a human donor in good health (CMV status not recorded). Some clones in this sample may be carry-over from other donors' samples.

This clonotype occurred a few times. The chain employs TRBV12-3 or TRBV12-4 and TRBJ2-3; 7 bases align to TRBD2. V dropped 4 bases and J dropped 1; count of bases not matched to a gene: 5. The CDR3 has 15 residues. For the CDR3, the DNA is TGTGCCAGCAGTTCGCCGGGAGGCGGCACAGATACGCAGTATTTT. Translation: CASSSPGGGTDTQYF.

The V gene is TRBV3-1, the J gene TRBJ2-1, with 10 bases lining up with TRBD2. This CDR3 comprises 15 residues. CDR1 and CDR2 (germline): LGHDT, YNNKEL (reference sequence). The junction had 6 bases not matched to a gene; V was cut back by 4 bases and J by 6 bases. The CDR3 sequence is CASSPRPSGSNEQFF. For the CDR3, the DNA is TGTGCCAGCAGCCCTAGGCCTAGCGGGAGCAATGAGCAGTTCTTC.

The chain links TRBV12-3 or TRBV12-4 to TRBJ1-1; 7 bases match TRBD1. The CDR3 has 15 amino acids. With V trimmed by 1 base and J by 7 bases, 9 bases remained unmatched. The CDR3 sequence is CASSLEAGGEVEAFF. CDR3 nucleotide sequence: TGTGCCAGCAGTTTAGAGGCAGGGGGTGAGGTTGAAGCTTTCTTT.

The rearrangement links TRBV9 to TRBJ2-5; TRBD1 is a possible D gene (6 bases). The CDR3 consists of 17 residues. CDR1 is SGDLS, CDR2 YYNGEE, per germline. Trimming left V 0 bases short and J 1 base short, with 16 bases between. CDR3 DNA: TGTGCCAGCAGCGTAGGAGAGGTGACAGGAGGCCAAGAGACCCAGTACTTC. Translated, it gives CASSVGEVTGGQETQYF.

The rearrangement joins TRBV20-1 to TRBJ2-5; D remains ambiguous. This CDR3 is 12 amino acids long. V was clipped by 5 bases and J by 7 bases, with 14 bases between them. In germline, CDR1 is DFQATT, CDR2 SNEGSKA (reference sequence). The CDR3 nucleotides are TGCAGTGCTTCCAGAATTGTGGGGACCCAGTACTTC. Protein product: CSASRIVGTQYF.

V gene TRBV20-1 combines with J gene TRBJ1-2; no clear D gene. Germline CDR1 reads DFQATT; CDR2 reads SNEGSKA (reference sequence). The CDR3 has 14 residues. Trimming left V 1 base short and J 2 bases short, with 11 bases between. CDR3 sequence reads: CSARGGEGNYGYTF. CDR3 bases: TGCAGTGCTAGAGGGGGTGAAGGGAACTATGGCTACACCTTC.